Listed here are 32 T cell receptor beta chains from one sample, sequenced in a study of blood T cell repertoires in COVID-19. The assay was immunoSEQ multiplex PCR, and TCRdb's table has in-frame clones only and misses some. The sample carries over 250,000 clones, about nine tenths recorded once. Input material: peripheral blood. The origin of the receptors is a woman aged 55-69 years with acute or convalescent COVID-19.

The gene calls are TRBV5-1 and TRBJ2-1; 10 nucleotides line up with TRBD2. CDR3 length: 14 residues. V shed 5 bases, J shed 7 bases, and the junction held 6 bases outside the gene matches. Germline CDR1 reads SGHRS; CDR2 reads YFSETQ. CDR3 sequence: CASSSAGGQNEQFF. The CDR3 coding sequence is TGCGCCAGCAGTTCAGCGGGGGGGCAAAATGAGCAGTTCTTC.

The chain combines TRBV11-2 with TRBJ2-2; 10 bases map to TRBD2. This CDR3 has 15 residues. Losses at the gene ends were 8 bases for V and 4 bases for J; bases not matched to a gene: 7. CDR1 is SGHAT, CDR2 FQNNGV, per germline. The CDR3 spells CASGTLAGGTGELFF. The CDR3 DNA sequence: TGTGCCAGCGGGACTTTAGCGGGGGGCACCGGGGAGCTGTTTTTT.

The chain links TRBV5-1 to TRBJ2-1; weak D call: TRBD2 (6 bases). This CDR3 has 14 residues. In germline, CDR1 is SGHRS, CDR2 YFSETQ. Deletions cut 6 bases from V and 5 bases from J, with 15 bases between. The CDR3 here is CASTPGGVDNEQFF. The CDR3 region has the DNA TGCGCCAGCACCCCTGGCGGGGTGGACAATGAGCAGTTCTTC.

The J gene is TRBJ2-1, the V gene TRBV6-1, with D possibly TRBD1 on 6 matching bases. With 4 bases removed from V and 7 bases from J, the gap between germline ends came to 29 bases. This CDR3 is 19 amino acids long. Germline V gene sequence: CDR1 MNHNS, CDR2 SASEGT. In nucleotides, the CDR3 is TGTGCCAGCAGTGCCGGGCCCCACAGGGCCGGTTATAATAAGAATGAGCAGTTCTTC. Its translation is CASSAGPHRAGYNKNEQFF.

The sample holds one count of this clone. The chain joins TRBV10-3 to TRBJ1-5; D may be TRBD1 (5 bases). The CDR3 is 15 amino acids. Trimming cost V 2 bases and J 1 base, with 9 bases left between them. CDR1 and CDR2 from the germline V gene are ENHRY and SYGVKD. The CDR3 DNA follows: TGTGCCATCAGTGAGGGCAGGGAAAGCAATCAGCCCCAGCATTTT. Translating it yields CAISEGRESNQPQHF.

The chain combines TRBV6-5 with TRBJ2-1; 8 bases match TRBD1. The germline gives CDR1 MNHEY, CDR2 SVGAGI. V trimming: 0 bases; J trimming: 4 bases; junction bases outside the gene matches: 5. The CDR3 contains 16 residues. This CDR3 is CASSYSSGQGYNEQFF. The CDR3 DNA sequence: TGTGCCAGCAGTTACTCCTCAGGACAGGGATACAATGAGCAGTTCTTC.

The chain carries TRBV7-9 and TRBJ1-4; D may be TRBD1 (5 bases). This CDR3 contains 14 residues. CDR1 SEHNR and CDR2 FQNEAQ come from the germline V gene (reference sequence). With 7 bases removed from V and 6 bases from J, the gap between germline ends came to 15 bases. The CDR3 region has the DNA TGTGCCAGCACCTTCCACGGGGGGGATGAAAAACTGTTTTTT. Translated, it gives CASTFHGGDEKLFF.

V is TRBV30 and J is TRBJ1-6; TRBD1 aligns across 12 bases. With 3 bases clipped from V and 10 bases from J, the junction kept 13 bases outside the gene matches. Germline V gives CDR1 GTSNPN, CDR2 SVGIG (reference sequence). The CDR3 spans 17 residues. This chain's CDR3 is CAWRGTGGGTLDSPLHF. The CDR3 bases are TGTGCCTGGAGGGGGACAGGGGGCGGAACATTGGACTCACCCCTCCACTTT.

This clone was picked up one time. The chain links TRBV4-2 to TRBJ2-5; possible D gene TRBD1, 6 bases. V shed 4 bases and J shed 5 bases, with 26 bases lying between them. The CDR3 is 18 amino acids. Germline V gene data show CDR1 as LGHNA and CDR2 as YNFKEQ. Here the CDR3 DNA reads TGTGCCAGCAGCCCCCTCGGCCAGGGGCCAAGGATCGCGGAGACCCAGTACTTC. This translates into CASSPLGQGPRIAETQYF.

The genes are TRBV5-8 and TRBJ1-1; 8 bases agree with TRBD1. V shed 4 bases, J shed 2 bases, and the junction held 7 bases outside the gene matches. The length of the CDR3 is 15 residues. The germline CDR1 and CDR2 sequences are SGHTS and YDEGEE. CDR3 loop: CASSHNDRGNTEAFF. DNA for the CDR3: TGTGCCAGCAGCCATAACGACAGGGGAAACACTGAAGCTTTCTTT.

The V call is TRBV7-8, the J call TRBJ2-3, with 8 bases that match TRBD2. This CDR3 contains 16 residues. The ends lost 2 bases at V and 1 base at J; junction bases unmatched: 5. The germline V gene encodes CDR1 SGHVS and CDR2 FQNEAQ. CDR3: CASSLPSGGRTDTQYF. In DNA, the CDR3 is TGTGCCAGCAGCTTACCCAGCGGGGGCCGCACAGATACGCAGTATTTT.

V is TRBV24-1 and J is TRBJ2-3; unclear D gene. The germline CDR1 and CDR2 sequences are KGHDR and SFDVKD. V was shortened by 3 bases and J by 8 bases, with 14 bases between the two germline ends. This CDR3 region has 14 residues. The CDR3 DNA reads as TGTGCCACCAGTGATCCCCGCCAGCCTAGTACGCAGTATTTT. Translating it yields CATSDPRQPSTQYF.

The chain couples TRBV7-2 to TRBJ1-6; possible D gene TRBD1, 6 bases. Between the trimmed V and J ends, which lost 3 bases and 7 bases, there was a span of 10 bases. CDR1 and CDR2 from the germline V gene are SGHTA and FQGNSA. This CDR3 is 14 amino acids long. Here the CDR3 reads CASSFLGQNSPLHF. CDR3 nucleotide sequence: TGTGCCAGCAGCTTCCTAGGACAGAATTCACCCCTCCACTTT.

The chain is built from TRBV7-2 and TRBJ2-1, with 9 bases fitting TRBD2. The CDR3 extends over 15 amino acids. With 4 bases clipped from V and 4 bases from J, the junction kept 5 bases outside the gene matches. CDR1 and CDR2 (germline): SGHTA, FQGNSA. CDR3 protein: CASSSLAGSYNEQFF. Written as DNA, the CDR3 is TGTGCCAGCAGCTCCCTAGCGGGGTCTTACAATGAGCAGTTCTTC.

The J gene is TRBJ2-1, the V gene TRBV14; D gene uncertain. The CDR3 is made up of 15 amino acids. Germline V CDR1 and CDR2: SGHDN, FVKESK. V was shortened by 1 base and J by 0 bases, with 7 bases between the two germline ends. Written as DNA, the CDR3 is TGTGCCAGCAGCCAAGCGGCTAGCTCCTACAATGAGCAGTTCTTC. Its protein product is CASSQAASSYNEQFF. The variable domain in full, completed from reference TRBV14 and TRBJ2-1, reads EAGVTQFPSHSVIEKGQTVTLRCDPISGHDNLYWYRRVMGKEIKFLLHFVKESKQDESGMPNNRFLAERTGGTYSTLKVQPAELEDSGVYFCASSQAASSYNEQFFGPGTRLTVL.

This rearrangement joins TRBV2 to TRBJ1-2, with 8 bases lining up with TRBD1. Trimming removed 3 bases from V and 12 bases from J; junction bases left unmatched: 18. This CDR3 comprises 16 residues. The germline V gene has CDR1 SNHLY and CDR2 FYNNEI. In DNA form, the CDR3 reads TGTGCCAGCAGTGATAGTCAGGGGGCGCCCAGTATGGGGAACACCTTC. As protein: CASSDSQGAPSMGNTF.

The V and J genes are TRBV27 and TRBJ1-2; unclear D gene. Germline-derived CDR1 and CDR2 are MNHEY and SMNVEV (reference sequence). Trimming pared 3 bases from V and 5 bases from J, leaving 13 bases between. The CDR3 is 14 amino acids. The CDR3 protein is CASSFRPDLYGYTF. The CDR3, as DNA: TGTGCCAGCAGTTTCCGTCCGGACTTATATGGCTACACCTTC.

The gene calls are TRBV28 and TRBJ1-1, with a tentative D call TRBD1 (6 bases). CDR3 size: 14 residues. V shed 6 bases and J shed 0 bases, with 11 bases lying between them. Germline V gene data show CDR1 as MDHEN and CDR2 as SYDVKM. The CDR3 sequence is CASRLTGMNTEAFF. CDR3 nucleotide sequence: TGTGCCAGCAGACTAACAGGGATGAACACTGAAGCTTTCTTT.

The chain carries TRBV13 and TRBJ1-4; 7 nucleotides line up with TRBD1. CDR1 and CDR2 from the germline V gene are PRHDT and FYEKMQ (reference sequence). Trimming removed 6 bases from V and 2 bases from J; junction bases left unmatched: 6. The CDR3 length is 15 residues. Here the CDR3 reads CASRRQGTTNEKLFF. The CDR3 nucleotides are TGTGCCAGCAGACGACAGGGTACTACTAATGAAAAACTGTTTTTT. Full variable domain (missing parts from reference TRBV13 and TRBJ1-4): AAGVIQSPRHLIKEKRETATLKCYPIPRHDTVYWYQQGPGQDPQFLISFYEKMQSDKGSIPDRFSAQQFSDYHSELNMSSLELGDSALYFCASRRQGTTNEKLFFGSGTQLSVL.

The CDR3 loop is CASRGRDSYSGANVLTF. CDR3 bases: TGTGCCAGCAGAGGACGGGACAGCTACTCTGGGGCCAACGTCCTGACTTTC. V and J are TRBV27 and TRBJ2-6; 7 positions match TRBD1. V lost 6 bases and J lost 0; bases outside the gene matches: 8. This CDR3 is 17 amino acids long. CDR1 is MNHEY, CDR2 SMNVEV, per germline (reference sequence).

V usage is TRBV30 and J usage is TRBJ1-4, with 7 bases lining up with TRBD1. The CDR3 loop spans 13 amino acids. The germline gives CDR1 GTSNPN, CDR2 SVGIG (reference sequence). The junction had 6 bases not matched to a gene; V was cut back by 3 bases and J by 8 bases. The DNA of the CDR3 is TGTGCCTGGAGCCTAGGGGGCTGGGAAAAACTGTTTTTT. Amino acids: CAWSLGGWEKLFF.

The rearrangement joins TRBV7-7 to TRBJ2-1; TRBD2 matches 9 bases. V trimming: 6 bases; J trimming: 4 bases; junction bases outside the gene matches: 7. The CDR3 consists of 15 residues. Germline V gene data show CDR1 as SSHAT and CDR2 as FNYEAQ (reference sequence). The DNA for the CDR3 is TGTGCCAGCAGTTCGATAGCGGGGGTTTACAATGAGCAGTTCTTC. Encoded protein: CASSSIAGVYNEQFF.

The chain employs TRBV19 and TRBJ1-5; no clear D. In germline, CDR1 is LNHDA, CDR2 SQIVND (reference sequence). V lost 3 bases and J lost 1, with 13 bases in between. The CDR3 has 16 residues. CDR3 residues: CASSIFRGASNQPQHF. CDR3 DNA sequence: TGTGCCAGTAGTATCTTTCGGGGAGCGAGCAATCAGCCCCAGCATTTT.

The chain combines TRBV18 with TRBJ1-5, with D possibly being TRBD1 (5 bases). Germline CDR1 is KGHSH and CDR2 is LQKENI. There are 15 residues in the CDR3. V lost 4 bases, J lost 2 bases, and 12 bases lay in between. The CDR3 DNA follows: TGTGCCAGCTCACTAGGGGCGGCGGGCAATCAGCCCCAGCATTTT. This encodes CASSLGAAGNQPQHF. Full variable domain (missing parts from reference TRBV18 and TRBJ1-5): NAGVMQNPRHLVRRRGQEARLRCSPMKGHSHVYWYRQLPEEGLKFMVYLQKENIIDESGMPKERFSAEFPKEGPSILRIQQVVRGDSAAYFCASSLGAAGNQPQHFGDGTRLSIL.

This rearrangement joins TRBV28 to TRBJ2-1; possibly TRBD2 for D (6 bases). The germline V gene has CDR1 MDHEN and CDR2 SYDVKM. The CDR3 extends over 16 amino acids. Trimming took off 6 bases at V and 15 bases at J, with 30 bases between the two ends. CDR3 loop: CASSGGATARPDKRFF. The CDR3 DNA follows: TGTGCCAGCAGCGGGGGAGCCACCGCCCGTCCCGATAAGCGGTTCTTC.

The rearrangement uses TRBV19 and TRBJ2-1; unclear D gene. CDR1 is LNHDA and CDR2 is SQIVND in the germline V gene (reference sequence). This CDR3 is built from 15 residues. V was shortened by 3 bases and J by 0 bases, with 9 bases between the two germline ends. CDR3 bases: TGTGCCAGTAGTATTCTGCTGAGCTCCTACAATGAGCAGTTCTTC. Its translation: CASSILLSSYNEQFF.

The chain links TRBV19 to TRBJ1-5; 8 nucleotides agree with TRBD1. J gave up 7 bases and V 4 bases, and 6 bases lay outside the gene matches. CDR1 and CDR2 from the germline V gene are LNHDA and SQIVND (reference sequence). The CDR3 runs to 14 residues. The CDR3 sequence: CASSRTGSDQPQHF. CDR3 sequence (DNA): TGTGCCAGTAGTAGGACAGGGAGTGACCAGCCCCAGCATTTT. The whole variable domain, remainder taken from reference TRBV19 and TRBJ1-5, is DGGITQSPKYLFRKEGQNVTLSCEQNLNHDAMYWYRQDPGQGLRLIYYSQIVNDFQKGDIAEGYSVSREKKESFPLTVTSAQKNPTAFYLCASSRTGSDQPQHFGDGTRLSIL.

The rearrangement joins TRBV27 to TRBJ1-5; 7 bases line up with TRBD1. This CDR3 contains 16 residues. The V segment lost 4 bases and the J segment 0 bases; nucleotides outside the gene matches: 6. The germline CDR1 and CDR2 sequences are MNHEY and SMNVEV (reference sequence). The CDR3 sequence is CASSSGQPYSNQPQHF. DNA of the CDR3: TGTGCCAGCAGTTCGGGACAGCCATATAGCAATCAGCCCCAGCATTTT.

This chain links TRBV10-3 with TRBJ1-2; a possible D gene is TRBD1 (6 bases). V was cut by 3 bases and J by 7 bases, with 21 bases left in between. CDR3 size: 16 residues. Germline CDR1 is ENHRY and CDR2 is SYGVKD. CDR3 DNA sequence: TGTGCCATCAGTGACCAACAGGGAACAGGTTTGGGTGGCTACACCTTC. Encoded protein: CAISDQQGTGLGGYTF.

The chain joins TRBV5-6 to TRBJ1-1; D remains ambiguous. Germline V gives CDR1 SGHDT, CDR2 YYEEEE. This CDR3 is built from 12 residues. V was pared by 0 bases and J by 6 bases, with 6 bases between. Written as DNA, the CDR3 is TGTGCCAGCAGCTTGGTACCGGCTGAAGCTTTCTTT. Its translation is CASSLVPAEAFF.

The rearrangement uses TRBV5-4 and TRBJ1-5; a weak D match, TRBD1 (5 bases). Trimming removed 4 bases from V and 7 bases from J, with 15 bases in between. The CDR3 sequence is 14 residues long. The germline CDR1 and CDR2 sequences are SGHNT and YYREEE (reference sequence). CDR3 sequence (DNA): TGTGCCAGCAGCGCAGACAGAATTGGGCAGCCCCAGCATTTT. It yields the protein CASSADRIGQPQHF.

This CDR3 reads CASSLSGSSFNEQFF. CDR3 nucleotides: TGTGCCAGCAGTCTTAGCGGGAGTTCGTTCAATGAGCAGTTCTTC. V and J are TRBV6-5 and TRBJ2-1; 9 bases are shared with TRBD2. CDR3 size: 15 residues. Losses at the gene ends were 5 bases for V and 6 bases for J; bases not matched to a gene: 8. Germline V gene lookup returns CDR1 MNHEY and CDR2 SVGAGI.